This T cell receptor beta chain was identified during a study of cytomegalovirus exposure and HLA in healthy donors. Study-level findings and limits: Through in vitro validation, three CMV-associated chains were shown to be specific for CMV antigens. What was likely a sequencing artifact was a cluster of highly shared sequence variants.

PCR employed 60 Vbeta and 13 Jbeta primers. Sequenced by immunoSEQ multiplex PCR; TCRdb stores in-frame clones only, minus some. This table has about 37,000 clones, 75% to 85% appearing once. Comments on this clone: Its target is not known.

The CDR3 has 16 residues. Germline V gene data show CDR1 as MNHEY and CDR2 as SMNVEV (reference sequence). Losses at the gene ends were 1 base for V and 2 bases for J; bases not matched to a gene: 3. The sequence derives from a woman aged 40 to 55 in good health and CMV-seronegative. The rearrangement links TRBV27 to TRBJ1-5; 9 nucleotides agree with TRBD1. Sequenced sample: PBMCs. Written as DNA, the CDR3 is TGTGCCAGCAGTTTATTGGGACAGGGTCGCAATCAGCCCCAGCATTTT. Encoded protein: CASSLLGQGRNQPQHF.